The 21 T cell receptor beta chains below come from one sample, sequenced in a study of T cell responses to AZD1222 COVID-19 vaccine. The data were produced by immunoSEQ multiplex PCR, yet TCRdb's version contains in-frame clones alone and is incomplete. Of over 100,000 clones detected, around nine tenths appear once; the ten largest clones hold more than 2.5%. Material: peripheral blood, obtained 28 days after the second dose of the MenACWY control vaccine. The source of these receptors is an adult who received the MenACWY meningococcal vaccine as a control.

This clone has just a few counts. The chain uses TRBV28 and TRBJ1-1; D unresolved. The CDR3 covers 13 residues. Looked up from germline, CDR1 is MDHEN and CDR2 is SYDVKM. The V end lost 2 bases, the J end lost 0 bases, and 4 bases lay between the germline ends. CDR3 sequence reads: CASSLSLNTEAFF. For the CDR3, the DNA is TGTGCCAGCAGTTTAAGTTTGAACACTGAAGCTTTCTTT.

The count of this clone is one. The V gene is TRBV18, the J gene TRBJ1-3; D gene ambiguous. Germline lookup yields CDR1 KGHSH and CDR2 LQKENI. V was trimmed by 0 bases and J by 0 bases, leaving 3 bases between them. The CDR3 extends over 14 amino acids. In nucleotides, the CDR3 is TGTGCCAGCTCACCACCAATCTCTGGAAACACCATATATTTT. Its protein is CASSPPISGNTIYF.

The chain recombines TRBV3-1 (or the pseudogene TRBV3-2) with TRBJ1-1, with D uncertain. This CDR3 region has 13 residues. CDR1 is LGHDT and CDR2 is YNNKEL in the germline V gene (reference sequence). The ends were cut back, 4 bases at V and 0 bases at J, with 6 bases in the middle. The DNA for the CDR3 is TGTGCCAGCAGCCGAGGGATGAACACTGAAGCTTTCTTT. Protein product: CASSRGMNTEAFF.

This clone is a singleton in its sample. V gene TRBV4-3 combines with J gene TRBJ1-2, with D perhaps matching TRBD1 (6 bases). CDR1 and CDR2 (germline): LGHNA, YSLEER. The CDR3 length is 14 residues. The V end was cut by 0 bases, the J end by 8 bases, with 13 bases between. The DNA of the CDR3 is TGCGCCAGCAGCCAAGACCGAAGGGGGGGAGGCTACACCTTC. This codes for CASSQDRRGGGYTF.

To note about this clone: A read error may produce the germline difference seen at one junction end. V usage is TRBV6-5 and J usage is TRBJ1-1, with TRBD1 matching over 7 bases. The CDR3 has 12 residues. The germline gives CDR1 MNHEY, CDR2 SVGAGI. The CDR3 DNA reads TGTGCCAGCAGTTACTCGAGGGACAGCCTACTTTTT. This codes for CASSYSRDSLLF.

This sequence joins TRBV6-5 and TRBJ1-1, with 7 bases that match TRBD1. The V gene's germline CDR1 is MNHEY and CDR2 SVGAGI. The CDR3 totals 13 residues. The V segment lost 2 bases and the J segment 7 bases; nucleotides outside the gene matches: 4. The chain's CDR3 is CASSYRGPGEAFF. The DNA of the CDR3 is TGTGCCAGCAGTTACAGGGGGCCGGGTGAAGCTTTCTTT.

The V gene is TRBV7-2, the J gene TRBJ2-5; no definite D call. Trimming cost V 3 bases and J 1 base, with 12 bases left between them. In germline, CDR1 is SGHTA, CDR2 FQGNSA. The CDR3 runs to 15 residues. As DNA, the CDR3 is TGTGCCAGCAGCTTGGCAACCTTAGTCCAAGAGACCCAGTACTTC. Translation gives CASSLATLVQETQYF. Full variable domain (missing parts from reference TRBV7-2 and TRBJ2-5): GAGVSQSPSNKVTEKGKDVELRCDPISGHTALYWYRQSLGQGLEFLIYFQGNSAPDKSGLPSDRFSAERTGGSVSTLTIQRTQQEDSAVYLCASSLATLVQETQYFGPGTRLLVL.

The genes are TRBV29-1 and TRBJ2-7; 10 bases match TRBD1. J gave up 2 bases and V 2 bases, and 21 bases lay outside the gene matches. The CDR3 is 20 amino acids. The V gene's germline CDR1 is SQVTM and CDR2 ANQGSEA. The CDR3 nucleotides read TGCAGCGTTGAAAGAGGACTTGTGACAGGGGGCGACATAAAGACCTACGAGCAGTACTTC. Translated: CSVERGLVTGGDIKTYEQYF.

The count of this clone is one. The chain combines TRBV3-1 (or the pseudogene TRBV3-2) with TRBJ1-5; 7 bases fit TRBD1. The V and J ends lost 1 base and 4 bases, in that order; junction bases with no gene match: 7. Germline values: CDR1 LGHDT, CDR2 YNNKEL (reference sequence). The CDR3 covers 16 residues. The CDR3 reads CASSQGGQVPNQPQHF. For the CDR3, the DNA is TGTGCCAGCAGCCAAGGTGGACAGGTTCCAAATCAGCCCCAGCATTTT.

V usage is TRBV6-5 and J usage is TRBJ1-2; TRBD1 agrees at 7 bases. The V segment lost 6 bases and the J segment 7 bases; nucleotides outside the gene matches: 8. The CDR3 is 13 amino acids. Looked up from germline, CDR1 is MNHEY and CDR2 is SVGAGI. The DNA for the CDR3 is TGTGCCAGCAGCCGGTTAGACAGGGTTGGCTACACCTTC. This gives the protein CASSRLDRVGYTF.

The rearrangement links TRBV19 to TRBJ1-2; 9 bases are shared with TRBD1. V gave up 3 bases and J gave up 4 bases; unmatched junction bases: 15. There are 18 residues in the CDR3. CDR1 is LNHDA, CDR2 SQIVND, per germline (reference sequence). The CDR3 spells CASSIFRDRDGSSYGYTF. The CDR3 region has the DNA TGTGCCAGTAGTATCTTTCGGGACAGGGATGGCTCTAGCTATGGCTACACCTTC.

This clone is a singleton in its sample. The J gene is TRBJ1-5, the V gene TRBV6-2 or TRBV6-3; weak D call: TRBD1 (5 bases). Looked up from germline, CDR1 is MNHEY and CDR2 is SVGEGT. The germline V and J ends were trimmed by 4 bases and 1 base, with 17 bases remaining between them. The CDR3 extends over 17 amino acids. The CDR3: CASSFWMGGGSNQPQHF. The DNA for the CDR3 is TGTGCCAGCAGTTTTTGGATGGGGGGAGGGAGCAATCAGCCCCAGCATTTT.

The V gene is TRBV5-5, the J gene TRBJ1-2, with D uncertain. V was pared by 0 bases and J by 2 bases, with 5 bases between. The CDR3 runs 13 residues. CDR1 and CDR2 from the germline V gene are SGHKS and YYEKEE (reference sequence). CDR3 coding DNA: TGTGCCAGCAGCTTGGGCCTAAACTATGGCTACACCTTC. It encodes CASSLGLNYGYTF.

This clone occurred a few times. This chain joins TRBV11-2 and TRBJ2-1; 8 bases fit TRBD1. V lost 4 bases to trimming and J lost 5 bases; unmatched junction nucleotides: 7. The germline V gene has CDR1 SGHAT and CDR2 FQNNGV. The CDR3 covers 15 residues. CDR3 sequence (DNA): TGTGCCAGCAGCTCTTCCGACAGGGGTGACAATGAGCAGTTCTTC. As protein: CASSSSDRGDNEQFF.

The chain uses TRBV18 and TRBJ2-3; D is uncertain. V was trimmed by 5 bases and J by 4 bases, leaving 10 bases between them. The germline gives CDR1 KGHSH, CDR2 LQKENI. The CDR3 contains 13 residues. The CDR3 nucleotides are TGTGCCAGCTCATCCCAGCAGGCAGATACGCAGTATTTT. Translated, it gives CASSSQQADTQYF.

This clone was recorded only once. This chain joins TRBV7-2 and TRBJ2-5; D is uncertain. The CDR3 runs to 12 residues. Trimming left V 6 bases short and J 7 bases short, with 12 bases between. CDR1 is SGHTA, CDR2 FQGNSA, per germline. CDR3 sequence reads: CASSFEMGTQYF. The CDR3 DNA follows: TGTGCCAGCAGTTTCGAAATGGGGACCCAGTACTTC.

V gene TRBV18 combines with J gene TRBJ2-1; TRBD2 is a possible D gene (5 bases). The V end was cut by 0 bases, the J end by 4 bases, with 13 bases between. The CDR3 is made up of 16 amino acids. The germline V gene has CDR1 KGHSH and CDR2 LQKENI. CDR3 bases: TGTGCCAGCTCACCACCGAGGGTCACCGCTTACAATGAGCAGTTCTTC. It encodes CASSPPRVTAYNEQFF.

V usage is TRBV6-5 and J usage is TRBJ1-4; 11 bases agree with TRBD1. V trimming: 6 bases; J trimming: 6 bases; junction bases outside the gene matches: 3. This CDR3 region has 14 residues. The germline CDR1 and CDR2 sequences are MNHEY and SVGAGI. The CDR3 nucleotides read TGTGCCAGCAGCCGGACAGGGGGCGATGAAAAACTGTTTTTT. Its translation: CASSRTGGDEKLFF.

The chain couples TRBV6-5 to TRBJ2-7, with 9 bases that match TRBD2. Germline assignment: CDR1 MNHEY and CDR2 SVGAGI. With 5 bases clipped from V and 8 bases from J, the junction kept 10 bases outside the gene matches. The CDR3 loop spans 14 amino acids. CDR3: CASSPGSSGVQQYF. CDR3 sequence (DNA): TGTGCCAGCAGTCCCGGGTCTAGCGGGGTTCAGCAGTACTTC.

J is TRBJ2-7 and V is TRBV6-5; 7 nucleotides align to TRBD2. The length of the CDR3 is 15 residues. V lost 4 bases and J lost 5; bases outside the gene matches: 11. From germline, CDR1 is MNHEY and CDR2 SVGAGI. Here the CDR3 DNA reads TGTGCCAGCAGTTTAAGACTAGCCGGGGTCGACGAGCAGTACTTC. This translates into CASSLRLAGVDEQYF.

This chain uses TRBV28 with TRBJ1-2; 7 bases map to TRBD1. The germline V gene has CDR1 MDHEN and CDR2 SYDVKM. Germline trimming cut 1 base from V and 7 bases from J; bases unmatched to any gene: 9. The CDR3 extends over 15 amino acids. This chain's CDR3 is CASSLYPERGLGYTF. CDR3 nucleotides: TGTGCCAGCAGTTTATACCCAGAAAGGGGGCTTGGCTACACCTTC.